This T cell receptor beta chain was sequenced for a study of CXCR3-negative and CXCR3-positive naive CD8 T cells (dated by TCRdb to the late 2010s). Broadly, across the study: Roughly 130 million TRB reads were obtained in total, roughly 1.5 +/- 0.3 million reads per library. The diversity and physicochemical repertoire analyses included approximately ten donors pooled from two independent experiments. TRBV-TRBJ cluster analysis included naive subsets from several donors and memory cells from 3 donors.

TCRdb lists the instrument as NextSeq 550. The Human TCR Profiling Kit (MiLaboratory) was used to make UMI-labeled 5' RACE TRB cDNA libraries. The full amount of extracted RNA was used for cDNA synthesis, and the full amount of resulting cDNA was used for PCR amplification. Libraries were prepared in parallel with an identical number of PCR cycles. Turning to the authors' computational methods: About 53,000 +/- 10,000 unique UMI-labeled TRB cDNA molecules per library were extracted with MIGEC and MiXCR, with at least two reads per UMI required. Each library averaged roughly 36,000 +/- 9,600 functional in-frame TRB CDR3 nucleotide clonotypes without stop codons. After downsampling to 5000 UMI-labeled TRB molecules per sample, diversity metrics, including normalized Shannon-Wiener and Chao1, were computed in VDJtools. VDJtools computed clonotype-size-weighted physicochemical properties of the central five CDR3 residues: interaction energy, strength, volume and Kidera factor 4. TCRdb reprocessed the raw reads; every CDR3 protein sequence is a single record, and DNA is not supplied. For this entry, the V and J calls and clone size follow TCRdb and not the study's own pipeline. This specimen's table enumerates around 160,000 distinct CDR3 sequences. Jointly, the top ten make up 0.25% to 0.3% of the sample.

Details on this clonotype: Its antigen has not been determined.

Study-wide findings and limitations: TRBV-TRBJ usage was similar between naive CXCR3-negative and CXCR3-positive cells from the same donor, while memory cells showed distinct patterns. Because surface CD5, which has been linked to self-reactivity in mice, was comparable between naive subsets, TCR interaction strength was also inferred from TRB CDR3 physicochemical properties. Comparably high repertoire diversity was found in both naive subsets, whereas much lower repertoire diversity was found in memory CD8+ T cells. Compared with CXCR3-negative naive cells, CXCR3-positive naive cells had TRB CDR3s with higher hydrophobicity (lower Kidera factor 4), lower energy, and higher strength and volume indices. Freshly isolated PBMCs were used for most assays because CXCR3 expression went down partially after cryopreservation.

Including the terminal cysteine and phenylalanine, the CDR3 comprises 18 residues. There is no recorded DNA. Taken from the germline V gene, the CDR1 and CDR2 loops are MDHEN and SYDVKM. For every CD8+ T cell subset, 300,000 cells were flow-sorted straight into RLT lysis buffer, and each subset was sorted in triplicate. Naive CD8+ T cells were defined stringently as CD45RO-CCR7+CD27+CD95- to exclude memory contaminants. Peripheral blood mononuclear cells were isolated from buffy coats by standard density gradient centrifugation. Naive CXCR3-negative and CXCR3-positive CD8+ T cells were flow-sorted on a FACSAria III. Total RNA was extracted from sorted cells with an RNeasy Mini Kit.

The rearrangement joined TRBV28 to TRBJ1-5. This TCR derives from a human donor in good health. Some clones in this sample may be carry-over from other donors' samples. Input material: naive CXCR3+ CD8+ T cells from blood. The sample's cell subset or site label, in plain terms: CD45RO-CCR7+CD27+CD95- naive CD8+ T cells expressing CXCR3 (TNR3+). The CDR3 amino acid sequence is: CASNSRAIGAYSNQPQHF. With the portions outside the CDR3 filled from the reference TRBV28 and TRBJ1-5 genes, the complete variable region becomes DVKVTQSSRYLVKRTGEKVFLECVQDMDHENMFWYRQDPGLGLRLIYFSYDVKMKEKGDIPEGYSVSREKKERFSLILESASTNQTSMYLCASNSRAIGAYSNQPQHFGDGTRLSIL.